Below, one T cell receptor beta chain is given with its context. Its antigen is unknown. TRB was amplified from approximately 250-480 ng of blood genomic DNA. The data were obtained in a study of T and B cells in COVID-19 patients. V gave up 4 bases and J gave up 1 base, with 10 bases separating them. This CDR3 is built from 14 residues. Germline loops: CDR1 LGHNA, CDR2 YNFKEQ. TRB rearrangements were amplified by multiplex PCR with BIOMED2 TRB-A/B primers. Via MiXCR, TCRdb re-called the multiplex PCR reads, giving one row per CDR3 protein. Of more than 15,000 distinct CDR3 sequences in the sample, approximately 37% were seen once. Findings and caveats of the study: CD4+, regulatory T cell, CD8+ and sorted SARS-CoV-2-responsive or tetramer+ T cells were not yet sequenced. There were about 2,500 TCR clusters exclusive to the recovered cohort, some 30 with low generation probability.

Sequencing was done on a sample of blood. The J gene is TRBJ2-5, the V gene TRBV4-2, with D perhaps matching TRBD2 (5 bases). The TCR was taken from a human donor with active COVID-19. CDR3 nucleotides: TGTGCCAGCAGCCCCTCCGGGGTCCAAGAGACCCAGTACTTC. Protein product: CASSPSGVQETQYF.